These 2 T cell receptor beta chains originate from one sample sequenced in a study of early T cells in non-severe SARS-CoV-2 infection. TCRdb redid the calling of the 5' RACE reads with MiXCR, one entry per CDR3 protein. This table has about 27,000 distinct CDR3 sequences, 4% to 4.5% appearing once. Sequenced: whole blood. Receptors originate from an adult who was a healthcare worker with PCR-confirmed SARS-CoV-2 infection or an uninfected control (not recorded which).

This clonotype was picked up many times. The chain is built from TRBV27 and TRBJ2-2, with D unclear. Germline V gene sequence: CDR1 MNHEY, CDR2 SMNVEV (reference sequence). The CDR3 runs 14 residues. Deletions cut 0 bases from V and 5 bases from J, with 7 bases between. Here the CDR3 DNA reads TGTGCCAGCAGTTTATCGTATGGGACCGGGGAGCTGTTTTTT. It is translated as CASSLSYGTGELFF.

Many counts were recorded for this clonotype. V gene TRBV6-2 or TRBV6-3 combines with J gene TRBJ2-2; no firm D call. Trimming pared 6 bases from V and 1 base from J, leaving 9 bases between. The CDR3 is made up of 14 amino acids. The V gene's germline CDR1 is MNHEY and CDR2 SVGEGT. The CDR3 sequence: CASRRAGNTGELFF. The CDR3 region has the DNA TGTGCCAGCAGAAGGGCAGGGAACACCGGGGAGCTGTTTTTT.